This TCR beta chain originates from a study of T cell clones after liver transplantation. Study at large: Post-transplant blood was tracked for graft-donor-reactive T cell clones identified in a pre-transplant mixed lymphocyte reaction. Apart from a few HCV-positive recipients, transplants were for non-autoimmune, non-viral reasons.

Assay used: immunoSEQ multiplex PCR; TCRdb lists only in-frame clones, some missing. The sample has some 11,000 clones; roughly four fifths are singletons. The ends lost 6 bases at V and 4 bases at J; junction bases unmatched: 11. The CDR3 loop spans 16 amino acids. Looked up from germline, CDR1 is PRHDT and CDR2 is FYEKMQ (reference sequence). The sequencing here drew on CD8+ T cells from blood, taken at the 22-month timepoint. The chain uses TRBV13 and TRBJ1-1, with TRBD1 matching over 10 bases. This TCR derives from a human patient who received a liver transplant. Some T cells may originate from the graft donor. CDR3 sequence reads: CASRTPAGQGSTEAFF. The CDR3, as DNA: TGTGCCAGCAGAACACCCGCGGGACAGGGGAGCACTGAAGCTTTCTTT. Variable domain in full (rest from reference TRBV13 and TRBJ1-1): AAGVIQSPRHLIKEKRETATLKCYPIPRHDTVYWYQQGPGQDPQFLISFYEKMQSDKGSIPDRFSAQQFSDYHSELNMSSLELGDSALYFCASRTPAGQGSTEAFFGQGTRLTVV.